Listed here are 14 T cell receptor beta chains from one sample, sequenced in a study of blood T cell repertoires in COVID-19. Measured with immunoSEQ multiplex PCR; TCRdb has only the in-frame clones, and not every one. The sample contains about 140,000 clones, about 88% of which appear only once. Source material: peripheral blood. These receptors all stem from a human donor in a cohort sampled during active COVID-19.

DNA of the CDR3: TGTGCCAGCAGCTCCGGACTAGCGGGGGCCTACGAGCAGTACTTC. It encodes CASSSGLAGAYEQYF. V is TRBV13 and J is TRBJ2-7; 13 positions agree with TRBD2. The germline V gene has CDR1 PRHDT and CDR2 FYEKMQ (reference sequence). CDR3 length: 15 amino acids. Trimming took 4 bases from V and 2 from J; bases not matched to a gene: 2. Full variable domain (rest looked up from reference TRBV13 and TRBJ2-7): AAGVIQSPRHLIKEKRETATLKCYPIPRHDTVYWYQQGPGQDPQFLISFYEKMQSDKGSIPDRFSAQQFSDYHSELNMSSLELGDSALYFCASSSGLAGAYEQYFGPGTRLTVT.

The CDR3 region has the DNA TGTGCCAGCAGTTACTCTAACAGGGGTTATGAAAAACTGTTTTTT. Translated, it gives CASSYSNRGYEKLFF. The chain has TRBV6-5 and TRBJ1-4, with 7 nucleotides matching TRBD1. The J segment lost 6 bases and the V segment lost 0 bases, leaving 4 bases of the junction unmatched. CDR1 MNHEY and CDR2 SVGAGI come from the germline V gene. This CDR3 region has 15 residues.

The V call is TRBV5-1, the J call TRBJ2-1; D not certain. V was cut by 0 bases and J by 7 bases, with 11 bases left in between. Germline assignment: CDR1 SGHRS and CDR2 YFSETQ. The CDR3 runs to 14 residues. Here the CDR3 reads CASSLELAANEQFF. For the CDR3, the DNA is TGCGCCAGCAGCTTGGAACTCGCGGCAAATGAGCAGTTCTTC.

The chain has TRBV7-2 and TRBJ2-7; no firm D call. Trimming removed 6 bases at V and 2 bases at J, with 14 bases between. The length of the CDR3 is 14 residues. CDR1 is SGHTA, CDR2 FQGNSA, per germline. Here the CDR3 reads CASSPQARTYEQYF. The CDR3, as DNA: TGTGCCAGCAGTCCTCAGGCCCGGACCTACGAGCAGTACTTC.

About this clone itself: Other DNA sequences of this sample code for an identical CDR3. The V call is TRBV20-1, the J call TRBJ1-1; D unresolved. Trimming cost V 3 bases and J 1 base, with 6 bases left between them. Germline CDR1 and CDR2: DFQATT and SNEGSKA (reference sequence). This CDR3 comprises 12 residues. For the CDR3, the DNA is TGCAGTGCTAGTTCGGGGAACACTGAAGCTTTCTTT. It yields the protein CSASSGNTEAFF.

CDR3 nucleotides: TGTGCCAGCAGTTACTTGGGGACAGGGGGCGATGAAAAACTGTTTTTT. Translation gives CASSYLGTGGDEKLFF. V gene TRBV6-6 combines with J gene TRBJ1-4; 12 bases map to TRBD1. Germline V gives CDR1 MNHNY, CDR2 SVGAGI (reference sequence). Trimming removed 1 base from V and 6 bases from J; junction bases left unmatched: 3. There are 16 residues in the CDR3.

The chain is built from TRBV11-1 and TRBJ1-2; the D is unclear. V was cut by 4 bases and J by 8 bases, with 8 bases left in between. CDR3 length equals 11 residues. Looked up from germline, CDR1 is SGHAT and CDR2 is FQDESV (reference sequence). CDR3 DNA sequence: TGTGCCAGCAGCTACAGTGGAGGCTACACCTTC. Its protein is CASSYSGGYTF.

A single count supports this clone. The chain couples TRBV5-1 to TRBJ2-1, with 9 bases lining up with TRBD2. Germline CDR1 and CDR2: SGHRS and YFSETQ. This CDR3 is 13 amino acids long. Germline trimming cut 6 bases from V and 10 bases from J; bases unmatched to any gene: 8. CDR3 coding DNA: TGCGCCAGCACGGCTAGCGGGACCCACGAGCAGTTCTTC. As protein: CASTASGTHEQFF.

This chain joins TRBV28 and TRBJ1-5, with unresolved D. V gave up 6 bases and J gave up 0 bases, with 9 bases separating them. The CDR3 runs to 14 residues. The germline V gene encodes CDR1 MDHEN and CDR2 SYDVKM. The chain's CDR3 is CASSFTYSNQPQHF. The CDR3 DNA follows: TGTGCCAGCAGCTTTACTTATAGCAATCAGCCCCAGCATTTT. The whole variable domain, remainder taken from reference TRBV28 and TRBJ1-5, is DVKVTQSSRYLVKRTGEKVFLECVQDMDHENMFWYRQDPGLGLRLIYFSYDVKMKEKGDIPEGYSVSREKKERFSLILESASTNQTSMYLCASSFTYSNQPQHFGDGTRLSIL.

The J gene is TRBJ2-6, the V gene TRBV5-1; D might be TRBD1 (7 bases). The V gene lost 4 bases and the J gene lost 2 bases, with 19 bases spanning the gap. CDR3 length: 18 residues. CDR1 is SGHRS, CDR2 YFSETQ, per germline. In DNA, the CDR3 is TGCGCCAGCAGCCTAGACAGGGCCGGCGGGGCTGGGGCCAACGTCCTGACTTTC. This gives the protein CASSLDRAGGAGANVLTF. Filled out from reference TRBV5-1 and TRBJ2-6, the complete variable domain reads KAGVTQTPRYLIKTRGQQVTLSCSPISGHRSVSWYQQTPGQGLQFLFEYFSETQRNKGNFPGRFSGRQFSNSRSEMNVSTLELGDSALYLCASSLDRAGGAGANVLTFGAGSRLTVL.

The V gene is TRBV28, the J gene TRBJ2-1; TRBD2 aligns across 9 bases. Germline V gene sequence: CDR1 MDHEN, CDR2 SYDVKM. The CDR3 is 14 residues long. J was trimmed by 2 bases and V by 8 bases; bases with no gene match: 4. CDR3 loop: CASDSGSAYNEQFF. The CDR3 coding sequence is TGTGCCAGCGATAGCGGGAGTGCCTACAATGAGCAGTTCTTC.

This clone was counted between two and nine times. This chain joins TRBV7-3 and TRBJ1-2, with D maybe TRBD1 (6 bases). CDR1 is SGHTA, CDR2 FQGTGA, per germline. The V gene lost 1 base and the J gene lost 8 bases, with 14 bases spanning the gap. The CDR3 runs to 14 residues. The CDR3 DNA reads TGTGCCAGCAGCTTAAACCCACAGGGATACGGCTACACCTTC. Translated, it gives CASSLNPQGYGYTF.

The chain employs TRBV29-1 and TRBJ2-7, with TRBD1 matching 7 bases. The CDR3 spans 14 residues. Per germline, CDR1 SQVTM and CDR2 ANQGSEA. Trimming at V came to 4 bases and at J to 3 bases, leaving 9 bases not matched to a gene. The CDR3 spells CSVADWDSFYEQYF. CDR3 DNA: TGCAGCGTTGCTGACTGGGACAGCTTCTACGAGCAGTACTTC.

The V gene is TRBV28, the J gene TRBJ2-5; TRBD2 matches 7 bases. V lost 2 bases to trimming and J lost 2 bases; unmatched junction nucleotides: 2. The CDR3 loop spans 14 amino acids. CDR1 and CDR2 (germline): MDHEN, SYDVKM. The CDR3 bases are TGTGCCAGCAGTTTAGGCGGGAGACAAGAGACCCAGTACTTC. It yields the protein CASSLGGRQETQYF.